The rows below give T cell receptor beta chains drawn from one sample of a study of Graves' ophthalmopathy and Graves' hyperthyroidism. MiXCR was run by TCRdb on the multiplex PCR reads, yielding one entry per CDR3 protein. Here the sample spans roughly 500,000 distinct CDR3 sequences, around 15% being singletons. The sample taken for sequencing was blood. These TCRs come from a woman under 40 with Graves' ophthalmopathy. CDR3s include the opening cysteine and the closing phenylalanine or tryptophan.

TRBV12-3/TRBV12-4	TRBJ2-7	CASSLAGPVTF
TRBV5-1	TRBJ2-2	CASSLVSTGDFTGELFF
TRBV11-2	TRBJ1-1	CASSSEMGGNTEAFF
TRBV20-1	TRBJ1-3	CSARDGISGNTIYF
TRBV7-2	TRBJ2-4	CASSLTPHSRLAKNIQYF
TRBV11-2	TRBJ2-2	CAHSLQPGQVFAGELFF
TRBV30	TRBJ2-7	CAWNEGTGSYEQYF
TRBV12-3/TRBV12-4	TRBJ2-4	CASSLGTHPYF
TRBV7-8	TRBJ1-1	CASSPETRGLNTEAFF
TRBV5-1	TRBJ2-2	CASSLEAFTGELFF
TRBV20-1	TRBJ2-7	CSAREPGHQDEQYF
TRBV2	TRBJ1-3	CASGGRPGNTIYF
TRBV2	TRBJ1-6	CASSAEGTNDSPLHF
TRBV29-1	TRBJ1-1	CSNTGPGRNREAFF
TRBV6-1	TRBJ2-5	CASRRTSGEETQYF